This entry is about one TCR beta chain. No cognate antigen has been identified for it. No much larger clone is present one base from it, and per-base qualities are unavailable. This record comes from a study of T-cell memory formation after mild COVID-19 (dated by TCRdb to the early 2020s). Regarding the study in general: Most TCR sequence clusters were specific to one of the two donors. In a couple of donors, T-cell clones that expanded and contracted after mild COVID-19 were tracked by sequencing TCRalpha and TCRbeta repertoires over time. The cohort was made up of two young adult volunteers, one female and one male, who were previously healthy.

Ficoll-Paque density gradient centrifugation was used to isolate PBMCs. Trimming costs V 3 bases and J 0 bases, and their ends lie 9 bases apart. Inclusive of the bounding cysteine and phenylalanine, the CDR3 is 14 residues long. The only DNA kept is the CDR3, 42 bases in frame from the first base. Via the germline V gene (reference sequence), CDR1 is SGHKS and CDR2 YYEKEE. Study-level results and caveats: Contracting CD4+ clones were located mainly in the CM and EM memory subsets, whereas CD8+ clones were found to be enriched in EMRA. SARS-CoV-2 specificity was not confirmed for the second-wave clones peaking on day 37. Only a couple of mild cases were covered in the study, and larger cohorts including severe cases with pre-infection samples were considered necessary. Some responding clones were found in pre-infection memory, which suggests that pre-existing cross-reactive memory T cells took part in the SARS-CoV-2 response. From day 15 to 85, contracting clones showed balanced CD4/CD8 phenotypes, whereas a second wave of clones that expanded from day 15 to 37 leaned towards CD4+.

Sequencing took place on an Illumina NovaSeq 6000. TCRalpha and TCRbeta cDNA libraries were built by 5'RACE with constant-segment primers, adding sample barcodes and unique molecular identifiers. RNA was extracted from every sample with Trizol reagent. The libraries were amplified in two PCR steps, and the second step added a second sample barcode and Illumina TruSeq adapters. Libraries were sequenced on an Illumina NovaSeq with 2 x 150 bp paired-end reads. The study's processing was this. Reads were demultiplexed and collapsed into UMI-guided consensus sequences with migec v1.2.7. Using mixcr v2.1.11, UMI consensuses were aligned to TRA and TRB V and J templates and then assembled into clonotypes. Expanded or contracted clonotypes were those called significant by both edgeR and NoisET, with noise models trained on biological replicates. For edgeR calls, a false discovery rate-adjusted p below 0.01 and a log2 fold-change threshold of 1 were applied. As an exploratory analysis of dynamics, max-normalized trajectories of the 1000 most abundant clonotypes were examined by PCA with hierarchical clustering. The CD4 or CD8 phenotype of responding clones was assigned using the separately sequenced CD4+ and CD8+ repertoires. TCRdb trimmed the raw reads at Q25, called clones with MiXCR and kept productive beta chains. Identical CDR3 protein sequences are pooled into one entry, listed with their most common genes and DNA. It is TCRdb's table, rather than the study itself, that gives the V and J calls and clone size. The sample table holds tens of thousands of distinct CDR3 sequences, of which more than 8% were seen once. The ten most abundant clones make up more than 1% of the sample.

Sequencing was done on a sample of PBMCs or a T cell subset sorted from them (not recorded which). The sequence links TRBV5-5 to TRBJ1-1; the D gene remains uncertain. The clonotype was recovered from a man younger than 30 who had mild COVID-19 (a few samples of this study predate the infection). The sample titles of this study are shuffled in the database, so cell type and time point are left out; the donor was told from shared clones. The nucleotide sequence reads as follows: TGTGCCAGCAGCTCAATTATCATGAACACTGAAGCTTTCTTT. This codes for CASSSIIMNTEAFF.